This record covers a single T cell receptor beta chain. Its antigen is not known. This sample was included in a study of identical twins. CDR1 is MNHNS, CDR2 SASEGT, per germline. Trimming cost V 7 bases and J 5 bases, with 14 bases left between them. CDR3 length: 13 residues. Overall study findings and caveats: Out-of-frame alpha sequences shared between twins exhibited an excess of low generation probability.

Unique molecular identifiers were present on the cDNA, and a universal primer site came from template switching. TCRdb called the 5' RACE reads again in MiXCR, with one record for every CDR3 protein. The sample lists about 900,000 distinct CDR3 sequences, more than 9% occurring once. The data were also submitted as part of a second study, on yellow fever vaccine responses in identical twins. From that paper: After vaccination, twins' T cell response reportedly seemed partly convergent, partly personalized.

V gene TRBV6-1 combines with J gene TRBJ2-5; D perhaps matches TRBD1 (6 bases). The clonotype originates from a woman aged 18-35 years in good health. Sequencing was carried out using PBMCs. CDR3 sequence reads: CASTRGGVETQYF. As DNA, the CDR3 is TGTGCCAGCACCCGAGGGGGAGTGGAGACCCAGTACTTC.